The rows below give T cell receptor beta chains drawn from one sample of a study of blood T cell repertoires in COVID-19. Method: immunoSEQ multiplex PCR; TCRdb's copy keeps in-frame clones and lacks some. The top ten hold roughly 1% of the sample, which has some 150,000 clones, 70% to 90% seen once. The specimen sequenced was peripheral blood. Receptors were obtained from a man between 35 and 55 years old with acute or convalescent COVID-19. CDR3s include the opening cysteine and the closing phenylalanine or tryptophan.

v_gene	j_gene	CDR3aa
TRBV3-1/TRBV3-2	TRBJ1-2	CASSHHRGFGHYGYTF
TRBV15	TRBJ2-7	CATSREFGIAYEQYF
TRBV28	TRBJ1-5	CASSLSGRNNQPQHF
TRBV11-2	TRBJ2-2	CASSLEGRAIAGELFF
TRBV5-1	TRBJ1-4	CASSLAGGLPNEKLFF
TRBV11-2	TRBJ1-1	CASSLTGVDTEAFF
TRBV2	TRBJ2-1	CARSRDREGNEQFF
TRBV6-2/TRBV6-3	TRBJ1-2	CASSRERDRVLGYGYTF
TRBV3-1/TRBV3-2	TRBJ2-7	CASSQANYEQYF
TRBV3-1/TRBV3-2	TRBJ1-2	CASSQEFFKGYTF
TRBV27	TRBJ1-3	CASSPTGSSGNTIYF
TRBV6-5	TRBJ1-4	CASKQPTPEKLFF
TRBV27	TRBJ2-3	CASSFGTGGTDTQYF
TRBV2	TRBJ1-5	CASSMDRVSNQPQHF
TRBV6-1	TRBJ1-5	CASRRTGESNQPQHF
TRBV5-4	TRBJ1-3	CASSTNRHSGNTIYF
TRBV7-2	TRBJ2-5	CASSFGTGETQYF
TRBV7-9	TRBJ2-7	CASSRRGGYEQYF
TRBV6-2/TRBV6-3	TRBJ1-1	CASSVQTNTEAFF
TRBV5-4	TRBJ1-4	CASSLIGAGEKLFF
TRBV5-4	TRBJ2-5	CASSSGTGMGQTQYF
TRBV5-1	TRBJ1-1	CASSLATGPNTEAFF
TRBV2	TRBJ2-1	CASSVGGPYNEQFF
TRBV5-6	TRBJ1-1	CASSLATGEAFF
TRBV5-1	TRBJ2-1	CASSLVSGTYNEQFF
TRBV7-2	TRBJ2-3	CASSIRGRADTQYF
TRBV21-1	TRBJ1-2	CASSIGQDYGYTF
TRBV27	TRBJ1-5	CASSPSGWPQHF
TRBV28	TRBJ1-5	CASSSGTDLFEQPQHF
TRBV2	TRBJ2-2	CASNPAGTTGELFF
TRBV18	TRBJ1-2	CASSTTGANYGYTF
TRBV2	TRBJ1-6	CASGNQENSPLHF
TRBV9	TRBJ2-7	CASSAGTGPYEQYF
TRBV2	TRBJ1-4	CASSEARGRVEKLFF
TRBV9	TRBJ2-2	CASSVRTGGNTGELFF
TRBV6-5	TRBJ2-1	CATTGKTRPYNEQFF
TRBV28	TRBJ1-2	CASSPTWTAQDYGYTF
TRBV9	TRBJ1-2	CASNQGPLGRFGYTF
TRBV7-2	TRBJ2-7	CASRLAGGGGREQYF
TRBV5-6	TRBJ2-7	CASSPGTGSTYEQYF
TRBV29-1	TRBJ1-2	CSVHPRGRGIGYTF
TRBV5-3	TRBJ1-6	CARSHGTGLGPLHF
TRBV9	TRBJ2-5	CASSVQASGVGETQYF
TRBV2	TRBJ2-1	CASKYRDGSYEQFF
TRBV7-8	TRBJ1-1	CASSLAGEGRNFF
TRBV5-4	TRBJ2-7	CASSSSSYEQYF
TRBV6-2/TRBV6-3	TRBJ2-3	CASSSAGTSGVTQYF